This TCR beta chain was sequenced for a study of T cell clonotyping in hematopoietic cell transplantation. Points from the study as a whole: Without cell sorting, CD4 versus CD8 contributions remain unresolved.

Trimming removed 1 base from V and 4 bases from J; junction bases left unmatched: 6. Germline V gene data show CDR1 as SEHNR and CDR2 as FQNEAQ (reference sequence). This CDR3 region has 15 residues. TCRdb keeps only in-frame clones here, not all; method: immunoSEQ multiplex PCR. Of thousands of clones in the sample, approximately 87% were seen once. Details on this clone: As yet, its antigen is unknown.

The V gene is TRBV7-9, the J gene TRBJ1-2, with 7 bases lining up with TRBD1. The sequence came from a female patient aged 50 to 60 who had an allogeneic stem cell transplant from an unrelated donor, so the T cells may come from the graft donor. Some clones in this sample may be carry-over from other donors' samples. Sequenced here: peripheral blood mononuclear cells, sampled 180 days after allogeneic stem cell transplant. Written as DNA, the CDR3 is TGTGCCAGCAGCTTAGAGGACAGGCCTTCCTATGGCTACACCTTC. Protein: CASSLEDRPSYGYTF. The whole variable domain, remainder taken from reference TRBV7-9 and TRBJ1-2, is DTGVSQNPRHKITKRGQNVTFRCDPISEHNRLYWYRQTLGQGPEFLTYFQNEAQLEKSRLLSDRFSAERPKGSFSTLEIQRTEQGDSAMYLCASSLEDRPSYGYTFGSGTRLTVV.